The T cell receptor (beta chain) described here comes from a study of T-cell reconstitution after alpha-beta-depleted transplantation in children. Molecular barcoding with unique molecular identifiers was used for the TCRbeta library. One entry per CDR3 protein results from TCRdb running MiXCR on the PCR reads. The sample records a few hundred thousand distinct CDR3 sequences, 20% being singletons. This clonotype showed up just a few times. The V segment lost 4 bases and the J segment 1 base; nucleotides outside the gene matches: 5. The V gene's germline CDR1 is SGHAT and CDR2 FQNNGV. This CDR3 spans 18 amino acids.

V gene TRBV11-2 combines with J gene TRBJ2-3, with 16 bases lining up with TRBD2. Here the sequenced sample was PBMCs from the stem cell graft donor, taken from the stem cell graft. This clonotype was sampled from a human donor who donated a stem cell graft to a child with acute myeloid leukemia. This CDR3 reads CASSSGLAGGIGTDTQYF. As DNA, the CDR3 is TGTGCCAGCAGCTCGGGACTAGCGGGAGGGATCGGCACAGATACGCAGTATTTT.